A single sample is the source of the 28 T cell receptor beta chains below, sequenced in a study of T cells in Graves' hyperthyroidism and ophthalmopathy. The source material, RNA transcripts, was used to amplify TCR beta CDR3 regions. The TCR CDR3 first-round RT-PCR relied on the HTBI primer set. TCRdb independently ran MiXCR on the multiplex PCR reads; one entry per CDR3 protein. Of approximately 270,000 distinct CDR3 sequences in the sample, more than 12% were seen once. Sequenced: blood. The origin of the receptors is a woman between 40 and 55 years old with Graves' hyperthyroidism that later progressed to Graves' ophthalmopathy.

This clonotype has ten or more counts. The rearrangement joins TRBV10-3 to TRBJ2-7, with 8 bases fitting TRBD1. The V gene end was trimmed by 0 bases and the J gene end by 7 bases; junction bases not matched to a gene: 5. The CDR3 sequence is 14 residues long. CDR1 is ENHRY, CDR2 SYGVKD, per germline. The CDR3 sequence is CAISESGQGLEQYF. Here the CDR3 DNA reads TGTGCCATCAGTGAGTCCGGACAGGGTTTGGAGCAGTACTTC.

The table lists this clonotype with many counts. The chain combines TRBV18 with TRBJ1-1; D possibly corresponds to TRBD1 (5 bases). In germline, CDR1 is KGHSH, CDR2 LQKENI. V gave up 2 bases and J gave up 4 bases, with 14 bases separating them. This CDR3 comprises 15 residues. The CDR3 loop is CASSPVVDSPTEAFF. The CDR3 DNA sequence: TGTGCCAGCTCACCAGTCGTAGACAGCCCCACTGAAGCTTTCTTT.

The V gene is TRBV4-1, the J gene TRBJ1-2, with 8 bases matching TRBD1. Trimming cost V 6 bases and J 4 bases; bases outside gene matches: 13. Looked up from germline, CDR1 is MGHRA and CDR2 is YSYEKL. The CDR3 totals 16 residues. The CDR3 coding sequence is TGCGCCAGCAGTAATACGTATGGCAGGGGGCCCTATGGCTACACCTTC. This sequence encodes CASSNTYGRGPYGYTF.

This clonotype was seen ten or more times. The chain couples TRBV5-1 to TRBJ2-1, with D tentatively TRBD1 (6 bases). The CDR3 is made up of 16 amino acids. Per the germline V gene, CDR1 is SGHRS and CDR2 is YFSETQ. Deletions cut 4 bases from V and 4 bases from J, with 18 bases between. DNA of the CDR3: TGCGCCAGCAGCACCAAAGTGGGGGCTCGGTACAATGAGCAGTTCTTC. It yields the protein CASSTKVGARYNEQFF. The full variable domain, its missing parts supplied by reference TRBV5-1 and TRBJ2-1, is KAGVTQTPRYLIKTRGQQVTLSCSPISGHRSVSWYQQTPGQGLQFLFEYFSETQRNKGNFPGRFSGRQFSNSRSEMNVSTLELGDSALYLCASSTKVGARYNEQFFGPGTRLTVL.

This clonotype has a count of ten or more. The chain has TRBV4-2 and TRBJ2-7; D is perhaps TRBD2 (5 bases). V dropped 4 bases and J dropped 3 bases, with 25 bases sitting between them. The CDR3 runs to 18 residues. CDR1 and CDR2 from the germline V gene are LGHNA and YNFKEQ. The CDR3 nucleotides read TGTGCCAGCAGCCCCGGAGGTTTGAGCAAGCGGTCCCACTACGAGCAGTACTTC. It encodes CASSPGGLSKRSHYEQYF.

This clonotype was observed at least ten times. The DNA of the CDR3 is TGTGCCAGCAGCTTAAACCTTCCACAAACAGGGGGGACAGGGAGGGAAGATACGCAGTATTTT. Its protein product is CASSLNLPQTGGTGREDTQYF. The rearrangement joins TRBV7-2 to TRBJ2-3, with TRBD1 identical over 9 bases. This CDR3 has 21 amino acids. V shed 2 bases and J 5 bases; nucleotides not matched to a gene: 23. CDR1 is SGHTA, CDR2 FQGNSA, per germline.

CDR3 protein: CASRGTGTSSYNSPLHF. DNA of the CDR3: TGTGCCAGCAGAGGTACAGGAACGAGCTCCTATAATTCACCCCTCCACTTT. V is TRBV6-2 or TRBV6-3 and J is TRBJ1-6; possibly TRBD1 for D (5 bases). CDR1 and CDR2 from the germline V gene are MNHEY and SVGEGT. CDR3 length: 17 amino acids. V was pared by 6 bases and J by 0 bases, with 15 bases between.

This clonotype showed up many times. The rearrangement uses TRBV30 and TRBJ1-2, with D unresolved. V was pared by 4 bases and J by 4 bases, with 7 bases between. The length of the CDR3 is 11 residues. CDR1 GTSNPN and CDR2 SVGIG come from the germline V gene (reference sequence). CDR3 in DNA: TGTGCCTGGACGGGGTCCTATGGCTACACCTTC. This translates into CAWTGSYGYTF.

This clonotype was counted at least ten times. CDR3 in amino acids: CASSWPGHLNEKLFF. As DNA, the CDR3 is TGTGCCAGCAGTTGGCCGGGACACCTGAATGAAAAACTGTTTTTT. This sequence joins TRBV6-1 and TRBJ1-4, with a possible D match to TRBD1 (6 bases). From germline, CDR1 is MNHNS and CDR2 SASEGT. This CDR3 has 15 amino acids. Trimming removed 5 bases at V and 5 bases at J, with 15 bases between.

This clonotype was seen at least ten times. V is TRBV2 and J is TRBJ2-7; a weak D match, TRBD2 (5 bases). Germline V CDR1 and CDR2: SNHLY, FYNNEI. The CDR3 length is 14 residues. V was cut by 7 bases and J by 1 base, with 14 bases left in between. The CDR3, as DNA: TGTGCCAGCACCCTCTCGGGGAGATCCTACGAGCAGTACTTC. Translating it yields CASTLSGRSYEQYF.

This clonotype has at least ten counts. This chain joins TRBV6-1 and TRBJ2-3; 9 bases map to TRBD2. The CDR3 length is 17 residues. The germline V gene encodes CDR1 MNHNS and CDR2 SASEGT. Trimming removed 0 bases from V and 0 bases from J; junction bases left unmatched: 4. The CDR3, as DNA: TGTGCCAGCAGTGAAGCTTTAGCGGGGGCTAGCACAGATACGCAGTATTTT. Translating gives CASSEALAGASTDTQYF.

This clonotype was found many times. This chain joins TRBV7-9 and TRBJ1-1; weak D call: TRBD1 (6 bases). This CDR3 is 13 amino acids long. The germline V gene has CDR1 SEHNR and CDR2 FQNEAQ (reference sequence). Trimming pared 0 bases from V and 5 bases from J, leaving 7 bases between. CDR3 protein: CASSLATGTEAFF. The DNA of the CDR3 is TGTGCCAGCAGCTTAGCCACAGGGACTGAAGCTTTCTTT.

V gene TRBV2 combines with J gene TRBJ2-5; 8 bases match TRBD2. CDR1 SNHLY and CDR2 FYNNEI come from the germline V gene. The V gene end was trimmed by 4 bases and the J gene end by 1 base; junction bases not matched to a gene: 8. CDR3 length equals 16 residues. The CDR3 nucleotides are TGTGCCAGCAGTGTGCCTAGCGGGTTTACCCAAGAGACCCAGTACTTC. Residues: CASSVPSGFTQETQYF. The complete variable domain, with remaining parts taken from reference TRBV2 and TRBJ2-5, reads EPEVTQTPSHQVTQMGQEVILRCVPISNHLYFYWYRQILGQKVEFLVSFYNNEISEKSEIFDDQFSVERPDGSNFTLKIRSTKLEDSAMYFCASSVPSGFTQETQYFGPGTRLLVL.

This clonotype occurred a few times. It may be a read error: a sequence one base away is much more abundant. This chain links TRBV7-3 with TRBJ1-2; a possible D gene is TRBD1 (5 bases). Trimming pared 5 bases from V and 4 bases from J, leaving 14 bases between. The V gene's germline CDR1 is SGHTA and CDR2 FQGTGA. This CDR3 comprises 14 residues. The CDR3 sequence: CASSPGRGSYGYTF. In DNA, the CDR3 is TGTGCCAGCAGCCCGGGACGGGGTAGCTATGGCTACACCTTC.

This sequence joins TRBV6-1 and TRBJ2-2; 10 bases are shared with TRBD1. V dropped 6 bases and J dropped 0; count of bases not matched to a gene: 1. The CDR3 has 15 residues. Per germline, CDR1 MNHNS and CDR2 SASEGT. The CDR3 protein is CASRDRGTNTGELFF. The DNA of the CDR3 is TGTGCCAGCAGGGACAGGGGGACGAACACCGGGGAGCTGTTTTTT.

In this sample, this clonotype turned up many times. V is TRBV28 and J is TRBJ1-4; D remains unclear. Trimming took off 2 bases at V and 0 bases at J, with 13 bases between the two ends. The CDR3 length is 17 residues. Germline-derived CDR1 and CDR2 are MDHEN and SYDVKM. The CDR3 bases are TGTGCCAGCAGTTTACAGGCCGATCTTGCAACTAATGAAAAACTGTTTTTT. Residues: CASSLQADLATNEKLFF.

Ten or more counts support this clonotype. The chain links TRBV20-1 to TRBJ2-7; no firm D call. V was pared by 5 bases and J by 4 bases, with 15 bases between. Germline lookup yields CDR1 DFQATT and CDR2 SNEGSKA (reference sequence). The CDR3 spans 13 residues. CDR3 loop: CSAATHREYEQYF. The CDR3 DNA is TGCAGTGCTGCAACGCACAGAGAGTACGAGCAGTACTTC.

This clonotype occurred many times. V usage is TRBV28 and J usage is TRBJ2-7; D is ambiguous. V gave up 8 bases and J gave up 3 bases, with 5 bases separating them. Germline assignment: CDR1 MDHEN and CDR2 SYDVKM. This CDR3 spans 10 amino acids. The CDR3 nucleotides read TGTGCCAGCGGCCTCTACGAGCAGTACTTC. Amino acids: CASGLYEQYF. The whole variable domain, remainder taken from reference TRBV28 and TRBJ2-7, is DVKVTQSSRYLVKRTGEKVFLECVQDMDHENMFWYRQDPGLGLRLIYFSYDVKMKEKGDIPEGYSVSREKKERFSLILESASTNQTSMYLCASGLYEQYFGPGTRLTVT.

Many counts were recorded for this clonotype. The chain joins TRBV2 to TRBJ1-6; D not resolved. CDR1 and CDR2 from the germline V gene are SNHLY and FYNNEI. The CDR3 is made up of 14 amino acids. The germline V and J ends were trimmed by 8 bases and 6 bases, with 14 bases remaining between them. The CDR3 reads CASVWNLGNSPLHF. In DNA form, the CDR3 reads TGTGCCAGCGTCTGGAACTTGGGTAATTCACCCCTCCACTTT.

This rearrangement joins TRBV30 to TRBJ2-7; TRBD1 is a possible D gene (5 bases). The V and J ends lost 2 bases and 5 bases respectively, with 13 bases between them. The CDR3 extends over 13 amino acids. Germline V CDR1 and CDR2: GTSNPN, SVGIG (reference sequence). DNA for the CDR3: TGTGCCTGGAGTAAGGACATGTGGAACGAGCAGTACTTC. This sequence encodes CAWSKDMWNEQYF.

The chain joins TRBV3-1 to TRBJ2-2; D remains unclear. Germline V gene data show CDR1 as LGHDT and CDR2 as YNNKEL (reference sequence). V was shortened by 8 bases and J by 6 bases, with 7 bases between the two germline ends. The CDR3 spans 11 residues. This CDR3 reads CASHGAGELFF. CDR3 in DNA: TGTGCCAGCCATGGGGCCGGGGAGCTGTTTTTT.

The chain carries TRBV13 and TRBJ2-1; possible D gene TRBD2, 5 bases. Germline CDR1 and CDR2: PRHDT and FYEKMQ (reference sequence). V gave up 1 base and J gave up 4 bases, with 26 bases separating them. CDR3 size: 20 residues. CDR3 sequence reads: CASSLELVGVHVDGYNEQFF. The CDR3 region has the DNA TGTGCCAGCAGCTTAGAACTAGTTGGTGTTCATGTGGATGGGTACAATGAGCAGTTCTTC.

This clonotype was picked up many times. The chain carries TRBV5-1 and TRBJ1-6; 7 bases map to TRBD1. V shed 4 bases, J shed 4 bases, and the junction held 11 bases outside the gene matches. Germline values: CDR1 SGHRS, CDR2 YFSETQ. The CDR3 has 17 amino acids. The DNA of the CDR3 is TGCGCCAGCAGCCCGTGGAGGATGGGACAGTATAATTCACCCCTCCACTTT. This encodes CASSPWRMGQYNSPLHF.

This clonotype was observed a few times. The chain carries TRBV29-1 and TRBJ1-2; no clear D. The CDR3 is 12 amino acids. V was trimmed by 2 bases and J by 4 bases, leaving 8 bases between them. Germline CDR1 reads SQVTM; CDR2 reads ANQGSEA. CDR3 nucleotides: TGCAGCGTTGAACTGGACGCCTATGGCTACACCTTC. Protein: CSVELDAYGYTF.

This clonotype was seen ten or more times. The rearrangement uses TRBV28 and TRBJ2-7, with TRBD2 matching over 7 bases. This CDR3 is 17 amino acids long. With 0 bases clipped from V and 0 bases from J, the junction kept 8 bases outside the gene matches. Germline CDR1 is MDHEN and CDR2 is SYDVKM. The CDR3 DNA sequence: TGTGCCAGCAGTTTATGGGCTAGCGGTGCTAGCTCCTACGAGCAGTACTTC. The encoded protein is CASSLWASGASSYEQYF.

There are many counts of this clonotype. The rearrangement joins TRBV5-1 to TRBJ1-4; D uncertain. The germline CDR1 and CDR2 sequences are SGHRS and YFSETQ. CDR3 length: 14 amino acids. V was shortened by 4 bases and J by 0 bases, with 7 bases between the two germline ends. The CDR3 DNA sequence: TGCGCCAGCAGCGGCGGGACAACTAATGAAAAACTGTTTTTT. This sequence encodes CASSGGTTNEKLFF.

This clonotype was detected ten times or more. V usage is TRBV13 and J usage is TRBJ2-3; no firm D call. Trimming took off 0 bases at V and 5 bases at J, with 3 bases between the two ends. Germline-derived CDR1 and CDR2 are PRHDT and FYEKMQ (reference sequence). The CDR3 spans 12 residues. The CDR3 spells CASSLGVDTQYF. The CDR3 DNA is TGTGCCAGCAGCTTAGGGGTAGATACGCAGTATTTT.

V is TRBV3-1 and J is TRBJ2-7; D might be TRBD1 (5 bases). Germline-derived CDR1 and CDR2 are LGHDT and YNNKEL (reference sequence). The CDR3 spans 12 residues. The V end was cut by 4 bases, the J end by 6 bases, with 10 bases between. CDR3 in DNA: TGTGCCAGCAGCCGCAGGGTATCCGAGCAGTACTTC. Translated: CASSRRVSEQYF.